One sample yielded the 2 T cell receptor beta chains listed below, sequenced in a study of graft-versus-host responses after intestinal transplantation. Clones were sequenced by immunoSEQ multiplex PCR, and TCRdb holds only the in-frame ones, with some missing. Among 84,000 or so clones, about nine tenths were seen once, and the ten largest hold roughly 7.3%. The antigens for these receptors are not known. The sequences come from unstimulated CD8+ T cells sorted from spleen or lymph node cells, collected before transplant. These receptors were collected from a human donor who was the organ donor for an intestinal transplant.

DNA for the CDR3: TGCGCCAGCAGCCAAGGGTCAGATTATGGCTACACCTTC. As protein: CASSQGSDYGYTF. The chain couples TRBV4-1 to TRBJ1-2; the D is unclear. Germline CDR1 is MGHRA and CDR2 is YSYEKL. The CDR3 loop spans 13 amino acids. V dropped 1 base and J dropped 5 bases, with 8 bases sitting between them.

The count of this clone is one. The rearrangement uses TRBV14 and TRBJ1-1; the D is unclear. Trimming pared 3 bases from V and 6 bases from J, leaving 5 bases between. Germline CDR1 reads SGHDN; CDR2 reads FVKESK. The length of the CDR3 is 11 residues. The CDR3 region has the DNA TGTGCCAGCAGCCACGGTGCTGAAGCTTTCTTT. Encoded protein: CASSHGAEAFF. The full variable domain, completed using reference TRBV14 and TRBJ1-1, is EAGVTQFPSHSVIEKGQTVTLRCDPISGHDNLYWYRRVMGKEIKFLLHFVKESKQDESGMPNNRFLAERTGGTYSTLKVQPAELEDSGVYFCASSHGAEAFFGQGTRLTVV.